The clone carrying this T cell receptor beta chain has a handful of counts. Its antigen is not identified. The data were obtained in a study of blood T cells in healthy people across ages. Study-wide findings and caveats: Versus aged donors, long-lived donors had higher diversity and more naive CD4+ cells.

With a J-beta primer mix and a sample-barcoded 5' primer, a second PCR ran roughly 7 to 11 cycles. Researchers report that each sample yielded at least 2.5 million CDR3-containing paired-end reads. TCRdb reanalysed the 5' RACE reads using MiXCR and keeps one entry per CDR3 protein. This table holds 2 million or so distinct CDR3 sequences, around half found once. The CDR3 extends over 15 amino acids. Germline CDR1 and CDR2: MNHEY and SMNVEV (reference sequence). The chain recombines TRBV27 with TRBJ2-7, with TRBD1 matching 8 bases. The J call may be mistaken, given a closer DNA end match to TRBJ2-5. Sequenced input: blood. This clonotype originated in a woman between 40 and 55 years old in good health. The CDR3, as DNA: TGTGCCAGCAGTTTTCTCGGGACAGGAGAAGAGACCCAGTACTTC. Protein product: CASSFLGTGEETQYF.